One sample yielded the 30 T cell receptor beta chains listed below, sequenced in a study of cytomegalovirus exposure and HLA in healthy donors. 13 Jbeta primers and 60 Vbeta primers were used for the PCR. Produced via immunoSEQ multiplex PCR; TCRdb's table is partial and in-frame only. Of 200,000 to 250,000 clones in the sample, 75% to 85% are singletons; the top ten hold around 2.9%. Material: PBMCs. Receptors originate from a woman in her sixties in good health and CMV-seropositive.

The chain recombines TRBV5-1 with TRBJ2-2; D is possibly TRBD2 (7 bases). V was shortened by 6 bases and J by 0 bases, with 12 bases between the two germline ends. The germline CDR1 and CDR2 sequences are SGHRS and YFSETQ. This CDR3 spans 15 amino acids. CDR3 DNA: TGCGCCAGCACCATCGGGGGGCCGAACACCGGGGAGCTGTTTTTT. Encoded protein: CASTIGGPNTGELFF.

V gene TRBV7-2 combines with J gene TRBJ1-4, with 8 bases fitting TRBD1. V lost 6 bases and J lost 5; bases outside the gene matches: 5. Germline CDR1 SGHTA, CDR2 FQGNSA. The CDR3 runs to 14 residues. CDR3 in amino acids: CASSLDRGNEKLFF. The CDR3 DNA follows: TGTGCCAGCAGTCTTGACAGGGGAAATGAAAAACTGTTTTTT. Combining the CDR3 with reference TRBV7-2 and TRBJ1-4 gives the whole variable domain GAGVSQSPSNKVTEKGKDVELRCDPISGHTALYWYRQSLGQGLEFLIYFQGNSAPDKSGLPSDRFSAERTGGSVSTLTIQRTQQEDSAVYLCASSLDRGNEKLFFGSGTQLSVL.

The gene calls are TRBV9 and TRBJ2-3; 12 bases align to TRBD2. The CDR3 totals 17 residues. Germline trimming cut 0 bases from V and 2 bases from J; bases unmatched to any gene: 4. Germline CDR1 and CDR2: SGDLS and YYNGEE. The CDR3 sequence is CASSVEWTSGDTDTQYF. The CDR3 DNA reads TGTGCCAGCAGCGTAGAGTGGACTAGCGGGGACACAGATACGCAGTATTTT.

This chain links TRBV5-4 with TRBJ1-2; tentative D call: TRBD1 (5 bases). V shed 6 bases and J shed 0 bases, with 12 bases lying between them. Germline loops: CDR1 SGHNT, CDR2 YYREEE (reference sequence). The length of the CDR3 is 14 residues. The DNA of the CDR3 is TGTGCCAGCACGCAGGGCCGAACTAACTATGGCTACACCTTC. This sequence encodes CASTQGRTNYGYTF.

DNA of the CDR3: TGTGCCAGTAGTATAACAGGGCGGAACACTGAAGCTTTCTTT. It codes for CASSITGRNTEAFF. This rearrangement joins TRBV19 to TRBJ1-1, with D possibly matching TRBD1 (6 bases). The CDR3 extends over 14 amino acids. Between the trimmed V and J ends, which lost 2 bases and 1 base, there was a span of 8 bases. Germline CDR1 is LNHDA and CDR2 is SQIVND (reference sequence).

The genes are TRBV4-3 and TRBJ2-1, with a weak D call TRBD1 (6 bases). CDR3 length: 16 residues. Germline V gives CDR1 LGHNA, CDR2 YSLEER. Trimming removed 4 bases from V and 0 bases from J, with 13 bases in between. CDR3: CASSLQGSLSYNEQFF. The CDR3 nucleotides read TGCGCCAGCAGCCTACAGGGCTCCCTCTCCTACAATGAGCAGTTCTTC.

This chain links TRBV5-1 with TRBJ2-7; D is unclear. Trimming pared 5 bases from V and 5 bases from J, leaving 11 bases between. The germline V gene encodes CDR1 SGHRS and CDR2 YFSETQ. There are 12 residues in the CDR3. The CDR3 loop is CASRQDQDEQYF. CDR3 DNA sequence: TGCGCCAGCAGGCAGGATCAGGACGAGCAGTACTTC.

The V and J genes are TRBV10-2 and TRBJ1-6, with D uncertain. In germline, CDR1 is WSHSY, CDR2 SAAADI. The CDR3 covers 13 residues. Trimming stripped 3 bases from V and 9 bases from J, with 9 bases between. CDR3: CASSDQRGSPLHF. The CDR3 DNA reads TGCGCCAGCAGTGATCAACGGGGTTCACCCCTCCACTTT.

Concerning this clone: A read error may account for a junction end that differs from germline. The genes are TRBV14 and TRBJ1-2; 9 bases fit TRBD1. Germline CDR1 is SGHDN and CDR2 is FVKESK. This CDR3 has 13 amino acids. DNA of the CDR3: TGTGCCAGCAGCTCCCGGGACAGGGAAGGCTACGCCTTC. Its protein product is CASSSRDREGYAF.

The count of this clone is one. The rearrangement uses TRBV4-3 and TRBJ1-6; TRBD1 agrees at 8 bases. The length of the CDR3 is 16 residues. V gave up 2 bases and J gave up 6 bases; unmatched junction bases: 6. Per germline, CDR1 LGHNA and CDR2 YSLEER. CDR3 DNA sequence: TGCGCCAGCAGCCAATCTCAGGGGGCAGGTAATTCACCCCTCCACTTT. Encoded protein: CASSQSQGAGNSPLHF.

The chain recombines TRBV10-1 with TRBJ2-5; 8 nucleotides match TRBD1. The J call may be wrong; the DNA end is better matched by TRBJ2-7. This CDR3 contains 16 residues. Looked up from germline, CDR1 is WNHNN and CDR2 is SYGVQD (reference sequence). As DNA, the CDR3 is TGCGCCAGCAGTGAGAAGAGGGACAGGCCTTCCTACGAGCAGTACTTC. Amino acids: CASSEKRDRPSYEQYF.

The chain links TRBV30 to TRBJ2-7; 7 bases align to TRBD2. The CDR3 covers 14 residues. Germline V gene sequence: CDR1 GTSNPN, CDR2 SVGIG (reference sequence). Losses at the gene ends were 3 bases for V and 9 bases for J; bases not matched to a gene: 14. The CDR3 coding sequence is TGTGCCTGGAGCTCTCGAGCGGGGACCTCCGGGCAGTACTTC. Its translation: CAWSSRAGTSGQYF.

The chain links TRBV10-3 to TRBJ1-2, with 7 bases that match TRBD1. The CDR3 contains 13 residues. The V segment lost 6 bases and the J segment 6 bases; nucleotides outside the gene matches: 7. From germline, CDR1 is ENHRY and CDR2 SYGVKD. The CDR3 sequence: CAIRDTGTDGYTF. DNA for the CDR3: TGTGCCATCAGGGACACCGGGACAGATGGCTACACCTTC.

This clone was picked up one time. This chain links TRBV7-2 with TRBJ1-1; no clear D gene. Germline V gives CDR1 SGHTA, CDR2 FQGNSA. The CDR3 is 13 residues long. Deletions cut 3 bases from V and 4 bases from J, with 9 bases between. The CDR3 nucleotides are TGTGCCAGCAGCTTTTCGGGGATCACTGAAGCTTTCTTT. It translates to CASSFSGITEAFF.

J is TRBJ1-5 and V is TRBV23-1; D remains unclear. Being an ORF, TRBV23-1 has a function that is uncertain. V lost 0 bases to trimming and J lost 5 bases, with 5 bases between them. CDR3 length: 13 amino acids. The CDR3 nucleotides read TGCGCCAGCAGTCAATCGAACTATCAGCCCCAGCATTTT. It translates to CASSQSNYQPQHF.

The chain uses TRBV30 and TRBJ1-3; 7 bases map to TRBD1. The CDR3 totals 12 residues. Trimming at V came to 4 bases and at J to 8 bases, leaving 5 bases not matched to a gene. The germline V gene encodes CDR1 GTSNPN and CDR2 SVGIG (reference sequence). The CDR3 loop reads CAWTIQGHTIYF. CDR3 in DNA: TGTGCCTGGACCATACAGGGGCACACCATATATTTT.

V usage is TRBV2 and J usage is TRBJ1-5; the D gene is possibly TRBD1 (6 bases). Between the trimmed V and J ends, which lost 8 bases and 7 bases, there was a span of 12 bases. The CDR3 contains 12 residues. Germline CDR1 reads SNHLY; CDR2 reads FYNNEI. CDR3 amino acids: CASGNRVQPQHF. The CDR3 nucleotides are TGTGCCAGCGGGAACAGGGTGCAGCCCCAGCATTTT.

This sequence joins TRBV5-1 and TRBJ2-7; 8 nucleotides agree with TRBD1. The CDR3 is 13 amino acids. Germline CDR1 is SGHRS and CDR2 is YFSETQ. After removal of 3 bases from V and 9 bases from J, the junction contained 8 bases not matched to a gene. For the CDR3, the DNA is TGCGCCAGCAGCTACGGGGACAGGTCGATGCAGTACTTC. As protein: CASSYGDRSMQYF.

As concerns this clone: Other DNA sequences within the sample encode an identical CDR3. The chain employs TRBV9 and TRBJ2-5, with TRBD2 matching 7 bases. J gave up 1 base and V 6 bases, and 6 bases lay outside the gene matches. Germline values: CDR1 SGDLS, CDR2 YYNGEE. The CDR3 is 14 amino acids. The CDR3 here is CASNPGGFQETQYF. CDR3 in DNA: TGTGCCAGCAACCCGGGGGGTTTCCAAGAGACCCAGTACTTC.

V gene TRBV19 combines with J gene TRBJ1-2, with TRBD1 matching over 9 bases. The CDR3 sequence is 15 residues long. The V gene end was trimmed by 7 bases and the J gene end by 3 bases; junction bases not matched to a gene: 9. Germline V CDR1 and CDR2: LNHDA, SQIVND (reference sequence). Here the CDR3 DNA reads TGTGCCAGTACCCCGTTCGGACAGGGGTACTATGGCTACACCTTC. Protein product: CASTPFGQGYYGYTF.

This chain joins TRBV12-1 and TRBJ2-3; TRBD2, the table's D call, lacks a check against the DNA. TRBV12-1 is a known pseudogene. The CDR3 spans 13 residues. CDR3 nucleotides: TGTGCCAGCAGCTCTCCCAGGGAGGGGAGGCAGTATTTT. Amino acid sequence: CASSSPREGRQYF.

This chain joins TRBV9 and TRBJ2-3; D is undetermined. Germline V gene data show CDR1 as SGDLS and CDR2 as YYNGEE. This CDR3 spans 13 amino acids. Trimming shortened V by 0 bases and J by 5 bases, and 7 bases separated the two germline ends. The DNA of the CDR3 is TGTGCCAGCAGCGTAGGCCCGGTAGATACGCAGTATTTT. This sequence encodes CASSVGPVDTQYF.

This chain joins TRBV19 and TRBJ1-5; 9 nucleotides match TRBD1. CDR1 LNHDA and CDR2 SQIVND come from the germline V gene (reference sequence). This CDR3 has 14 residues. With V trimmed by 4 bases and J by 6 bases, 4 bases remained unmatched. The CDR3 spells CASSKQGAGQPQHF. The CDR3 DNA follows: TGTGCCAGTAGTAAACAGGGGGCTGGTCAGCCCCAGCATTTT.

Concerning this clone itself: Other nucleotide sequences from this sample produce the same CDR3. CDR3 region: CASSIRTGEQPQHF. The CDR3 nucleotides are TGTGCCAGTAGTATAAGGACAGGGGAACAGCCCCAGCATTTT. J is TRBJ1-5 and V is TRBV19; 9 nucleotides line up with TRBD1. The CDR3 loop spans 14 amino acids. Germline V gene data show CDR1 as LNHDA and CDR2 as SQIVND (reference sequence). V lost 2 bases, J lost 7 bases, and 3 bases stayed unmatched.

This sequence joins TRBV19 and TRBJ2-1, with 11 positions matching TRBD2. The CDR3 spans 15 residues. V lost 5 bases to trimming and J lost 4 bases; unmatched junction nucleotides: 4. Germline CDR1 LNHDA, CDR2 SQIVND (reference sequence). The CDR3 DNA is TGTGCCAGTAGTTTAGCGGGAGGGTATTACAATGAGCAGTTCTTC. It encodes CASSLAGGYYNEQFF.

A single count supports this clone. This CDR3 is CASSLAYTDTQYF. CDR3 DNA: TGTGCCAGCAGCTTAGCCTATACAGATACGCAGTATTTT. The rearrangement uses TRBV13 and TRBJ2-3, with D unclear. Per the germline V gene, CDR1 is PRHDT and CDR2 is FYEKMQ (reference sequence). V was pared by 1 base and J by 3 bases, with 5 bases between. The CDR3 runs 13 residues.

The rearrangement uses TRBV18 and TRBJ2-5, with 10 positions matching TRBD2. The CDR3 sequence is 16 residues long. V gave up 4 bases and J gave up 3 bases; unmatched junction bases: 8. CDR1 is KGHSH, CDR2 LQKENI, per germline. CDR3 residues: CASSLEGLAKEETQYF. The CDR3 nucleotides are TGTGCCAGCTCACTCGAGGGACTAGCGAAAGAAGAGACCCAGTACTTC.

The V gene is TRBV5-4, the J gene TRBJ2-1, with 9 bases aligning to TRBD2. Germline V gene lookup returns CDR1 SGHNT and CDR2 YYREEE (reference sequence). The CDR3 contains 14 residues. Germline trimming cut 0 bases from V and 7 bases from J; bases unmatched to any gene: 2. The CDR3 reads CASSLELAGNEQFF. The DNA for the CDR3 is TGTGCCAGCAGCTTGGAACTAGCGGGTAATGAGCAGTTCTTC.

Comment on this clone: One junction end does not reproduce the germline sequence, and a read error may be involved. V is TRBV10-2 and J is TRBJ1-1; tentative D call: TRBD1 (5 bases). The CDR3 length is 13 residues. From germline, CDR1 is WSHSY and CDR2 SAAADI. CDR3 nucleotides: TGCGCCAGCAGTACAACCGGGACGGGGGTTCTGGACTTT. Translated: CASSTTGTGVLDF.

The chain has TRBV2 and TRBJ2-5; 8 nucleotides line up with TRBD2. Germline V gene lookup returns CDR1 SNHLY and CDR2 FYNNEI. The CDR3 totals 14 residues. V lost 7 bases, J lost 4 bases, and 8 bases stayed unmatched. CDR3 protein: CASIFGGASETQYF. The CDR3 DNA reads TGTGCCAGCATTTTCGGGGGGGCCTCAGAGACCCAGTACTTC.